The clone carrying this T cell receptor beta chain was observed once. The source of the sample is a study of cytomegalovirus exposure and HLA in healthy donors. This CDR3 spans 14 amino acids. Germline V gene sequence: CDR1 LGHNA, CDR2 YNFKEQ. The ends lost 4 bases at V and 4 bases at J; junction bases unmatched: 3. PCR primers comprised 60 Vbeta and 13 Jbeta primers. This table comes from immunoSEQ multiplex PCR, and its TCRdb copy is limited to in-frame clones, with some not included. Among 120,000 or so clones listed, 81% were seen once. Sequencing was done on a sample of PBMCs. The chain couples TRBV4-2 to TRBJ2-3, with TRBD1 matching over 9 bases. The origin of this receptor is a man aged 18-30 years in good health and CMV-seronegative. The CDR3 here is CASSRGQGPDTQYF. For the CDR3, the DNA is TGTGCCAGCAGCCGGGGACAGGGACCAGATACGCAGTATTTT.